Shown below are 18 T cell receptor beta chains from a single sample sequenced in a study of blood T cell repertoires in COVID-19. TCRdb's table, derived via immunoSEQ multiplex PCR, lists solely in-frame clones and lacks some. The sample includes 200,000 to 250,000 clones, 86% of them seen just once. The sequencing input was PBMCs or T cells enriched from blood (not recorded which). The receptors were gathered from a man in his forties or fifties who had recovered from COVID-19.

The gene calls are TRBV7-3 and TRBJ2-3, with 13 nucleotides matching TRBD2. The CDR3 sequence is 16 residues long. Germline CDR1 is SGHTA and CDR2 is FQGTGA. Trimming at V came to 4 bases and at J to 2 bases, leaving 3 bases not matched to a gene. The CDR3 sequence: CASSSGTSGDTDTQYF. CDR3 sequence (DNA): TGTGCCAGCAGCTCCGGGACTAGCGGGGACACAGATACGCAGTATTTT.

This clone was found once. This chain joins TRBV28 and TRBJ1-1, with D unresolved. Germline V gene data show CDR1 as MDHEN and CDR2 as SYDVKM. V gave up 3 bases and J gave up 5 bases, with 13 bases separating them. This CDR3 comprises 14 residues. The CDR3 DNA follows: TGTGCCAGCAGTTTGGTCGGCCTCGGGACTGAAGCTTTCTTT. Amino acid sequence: CASSLVGLGTEAFF.

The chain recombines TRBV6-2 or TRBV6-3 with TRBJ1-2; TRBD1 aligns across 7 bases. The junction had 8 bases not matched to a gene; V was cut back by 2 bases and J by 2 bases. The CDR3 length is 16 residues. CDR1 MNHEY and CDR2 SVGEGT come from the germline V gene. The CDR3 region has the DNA TGTGCCAGCAGTTACGACCAGGGGGTATACAACTATGGCTACACCTTC. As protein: CASSYDQGVYNYGYTF.

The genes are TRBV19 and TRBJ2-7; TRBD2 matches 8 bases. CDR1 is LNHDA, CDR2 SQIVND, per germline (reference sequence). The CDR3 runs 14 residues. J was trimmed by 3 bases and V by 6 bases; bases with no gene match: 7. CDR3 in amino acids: CASRTSGPGYEQYF. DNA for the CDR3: TGTGCCAGTAGAACTAGCGGCCCTGGCTACGAGCAGTACTTC.

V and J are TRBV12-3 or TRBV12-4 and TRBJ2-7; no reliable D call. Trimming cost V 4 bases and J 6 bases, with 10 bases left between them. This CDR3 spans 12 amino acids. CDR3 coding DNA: TGTGCCAGCAGTTCGTCTCCGGGCGAGCAGTACTTC. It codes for CASSSSPGEQYF.

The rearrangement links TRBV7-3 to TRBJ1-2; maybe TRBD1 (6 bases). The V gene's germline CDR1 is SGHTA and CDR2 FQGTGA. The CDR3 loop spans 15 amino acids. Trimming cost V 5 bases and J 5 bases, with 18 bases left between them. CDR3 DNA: TGTGCCAGCAGCCCAGGGGAGAGGACCGATTATGGCTACACCTTC. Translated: CASSPGERTDYGYTF.

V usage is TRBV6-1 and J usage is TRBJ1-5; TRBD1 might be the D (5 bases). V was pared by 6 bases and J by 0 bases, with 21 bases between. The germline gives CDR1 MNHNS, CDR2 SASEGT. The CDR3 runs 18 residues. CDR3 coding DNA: TGTGCCAGCAGCGAAAGGGCCAGCCAGGGATATAGCAATCAGCCCCAGCATTTT. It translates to CASSERASQGYSNQPQHF.

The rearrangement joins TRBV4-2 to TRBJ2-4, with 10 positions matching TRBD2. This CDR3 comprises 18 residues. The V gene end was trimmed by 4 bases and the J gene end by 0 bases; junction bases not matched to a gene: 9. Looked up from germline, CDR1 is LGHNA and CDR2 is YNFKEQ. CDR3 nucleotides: TGTGCCAGCAGCCGTCTAGCGGGAGTTCTATTAGCCAAAAACATTCAGTACTTC. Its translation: CASSRLAGVLLAKNIQYF.

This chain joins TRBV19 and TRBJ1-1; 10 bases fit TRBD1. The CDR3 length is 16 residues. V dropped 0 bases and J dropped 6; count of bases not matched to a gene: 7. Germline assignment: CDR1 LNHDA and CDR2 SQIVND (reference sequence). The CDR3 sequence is CASSIEPGQGFAEAFF. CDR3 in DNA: TGTGCCAGTAGTATAGAGCCGGGACAGGGGTTCGCTGAAGCTTTCTTT.

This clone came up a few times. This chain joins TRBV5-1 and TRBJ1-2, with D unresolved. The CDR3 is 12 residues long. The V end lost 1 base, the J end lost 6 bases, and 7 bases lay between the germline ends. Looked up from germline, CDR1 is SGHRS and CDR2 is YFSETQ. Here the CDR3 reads CASSLPPDGYTF. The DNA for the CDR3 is TGCGCCAGCAGCTTGCCCCCCGATGGCTACACCTTC.

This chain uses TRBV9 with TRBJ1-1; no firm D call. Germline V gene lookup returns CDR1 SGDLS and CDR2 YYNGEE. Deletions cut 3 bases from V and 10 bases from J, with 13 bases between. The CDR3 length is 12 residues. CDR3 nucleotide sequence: TGTGCCAGCAGCGGGACTATAGGCGGAGCTTTCTTT. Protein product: CASSGTIGGAFF.

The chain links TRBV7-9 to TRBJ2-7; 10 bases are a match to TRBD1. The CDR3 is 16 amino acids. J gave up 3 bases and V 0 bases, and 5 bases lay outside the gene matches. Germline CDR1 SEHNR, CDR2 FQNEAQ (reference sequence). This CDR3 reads CASSLAPWDRGYEQYF. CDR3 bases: TGTGCCAGCAGCTTAGCGCCCTGGGACAGGGGCTACGAGCAGTACTTC.

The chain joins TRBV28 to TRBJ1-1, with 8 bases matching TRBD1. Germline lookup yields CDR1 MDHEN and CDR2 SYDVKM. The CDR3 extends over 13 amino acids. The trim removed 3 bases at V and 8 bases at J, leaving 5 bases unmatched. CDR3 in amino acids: CASSLYGDREAFF. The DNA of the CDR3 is TGTGCCAGCAGTTTGTATGGGGACAGGGAAGCTTTCTTT. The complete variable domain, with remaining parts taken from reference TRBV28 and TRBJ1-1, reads DVKVTQSSRYLVKRTGEKVFLECVQDMDHENMFWYRQDPGLGLRLIYFSYDVKMKEKGDIPEGYSVSREKKERFSLILESASTNQTSMYLCASSLYGDREAFFGQGTRLTVV.

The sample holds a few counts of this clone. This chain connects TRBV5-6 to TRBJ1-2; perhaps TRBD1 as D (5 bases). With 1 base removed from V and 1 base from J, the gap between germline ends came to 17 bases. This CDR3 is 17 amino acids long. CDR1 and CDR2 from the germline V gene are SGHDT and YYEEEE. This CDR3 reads CASSLRWQGSFNYGYTF. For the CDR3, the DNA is TGTGCCAGCAGCTTGAGGTGGCAGGGAAGTTTTAACTATGGCTACACCTTC.

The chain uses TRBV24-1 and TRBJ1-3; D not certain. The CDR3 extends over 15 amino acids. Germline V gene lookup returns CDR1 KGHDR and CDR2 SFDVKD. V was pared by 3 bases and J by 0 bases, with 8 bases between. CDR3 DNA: TGTGCCACCAGTGATCCTGGGCTCTCTGGAAACACCATATATTTT. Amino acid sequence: CATSDPGLSGNTIYF.

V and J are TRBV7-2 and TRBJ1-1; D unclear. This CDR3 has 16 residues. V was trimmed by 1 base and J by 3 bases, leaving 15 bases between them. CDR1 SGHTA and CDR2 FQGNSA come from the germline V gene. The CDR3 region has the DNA TGTGCCAGCAGCTTAGGTAGGGCTGGCGGGTACACTGAAGCTTTCTTT. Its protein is CASSLGRAGGYTEAFF. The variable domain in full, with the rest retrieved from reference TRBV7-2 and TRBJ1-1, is GAGVSQSPSNKVTEKGKDVELRCDPISGHTALYWYRQSLGQGLEFLIYFQGNSAPDKSGLPSDRFSAERTGGSVSTLTIQRTQQEDSAVYLCASSLGRAGGYTEAFFGQGTRLTVV.

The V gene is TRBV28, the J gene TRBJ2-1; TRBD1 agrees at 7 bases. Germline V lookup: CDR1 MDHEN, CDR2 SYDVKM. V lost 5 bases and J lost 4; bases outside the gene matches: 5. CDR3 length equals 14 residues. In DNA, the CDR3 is TGTGCCAGCAGTACCGGGACAGATTACAATGAGCAGTTCTTC. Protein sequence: CASSTGTDYNEQFF.

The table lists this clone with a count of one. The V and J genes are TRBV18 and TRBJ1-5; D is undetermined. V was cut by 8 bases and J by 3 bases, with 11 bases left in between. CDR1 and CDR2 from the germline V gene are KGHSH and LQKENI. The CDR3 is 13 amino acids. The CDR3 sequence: CASHEGNNQPQHF. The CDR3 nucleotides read TGTGCCAGCCACGAGGGAAACAATCAGCCCCAGCATTTT.